Below, 31 T cell receptor beta chains from the same sample are listed, as sequenced in a study of cytomegalovirus exposure and HLA in healthy donors. Use of 60 Vbeta and 13 Jbeta primers characterized the PCR. Produced via immunoSEQ multiplex PCR; TCRdb's table is partial and in-frame only. The sample contains about 150,000 clones, over 75% of which appear only once. The sample comprised PBMCs. The receptors come from a woman aged 30 to 39 in good health and CMV-seronegative.

The chain carries TRBV27 and TRBJ1-1; 9 bases map to TRBD1. The V gene's germline CDR1 is MNHEY and CDR2 SMNVEV (reference sequence). This CDR3 spans 14 amino acids. After removal of 8 bases from V and 3 bases from J, the junction contained 7 bases not matched to a gene. The CDR3 bases are TGTGCCAGCTCTCTTTGGACAGGGGACACTGAAGCTTTCTTT. Amino acids: CASSLWTGDTEAFF.

This sequence joins TRBV4-1 and TRBJ2-2; 7 nucleotides line up with TRBD1. The CDR3 covers 16 residues. V was pared by 0 bases and J by 4 bases, with 5 bases of the junction left unmatched. Germline loops: CDR1 MGHRA, CDR2 YSYEKL. This chain's CDR3 is CASSQDGGQTTGELFF. In DNA form, the CDR3 reads TGCGCCAGCAGCCAAGATGGGGGACAGACCACCGGGGAGCTGTTTTTT.

This chain connects TRBV4-1 to TRBJ1-5; D not resolved. The CDR3 consists of 14 residues. Per the germline V gene, CDR1 is MGHRA and CDR2 is YSYEKL. The V gene lost 1 base and the J gene lost 7 bases, with 11 bases spanning the gap. The CDR3 spells CASSQATEFQPQHF. The DNA of the CDR3 is TGCGCCAGCAGCCAAGCAACTGAATTCCAGCCCCAGCATTTT.

The V and J genes are TRBV28 and TRBJ2-7; D unresolved. Germline V gene sequence: CDR1 MDHEN, CDR2 SYDVKM. This CDR3 contains 11 residues. V was cut by 6 bases and J by 3 bases, with 6 bases left in between. CDR3 region: CASRSSYEQYF. CDR3 bases: TGTGCCAGCAGATCTAGCTACGAGCAGTACTTC.

J is TRBJ1-5 and V is TRBV18; D is undetermined. V was cut by 3 bases and J by 9 bases, with 21 bases left in between. Germline assignment: CDR1 KGHSH and CDR2 LQKENI. The CDR3 is 16 residues long. CDR3 sequence: CASSPDGLEGLGPQHF. DNA for the CDR3: TGTGCCAGCTCACCCGACGGATTGGAGGGTTTAGGGCCCCAGCATTTT.

The rearrangement joins TRBV28 to TRBJ2-7; possibly TRBD2 for D (6 bases). The germline V gene has CDR1 MDHEN and CDR2 SYDVKM. The CDR3 is 14 residues long. V was pared by 6 bases and J by 4 bases, with 16 bases between. The CDR3 loop reads CASRPVGRVYEQYF. Here the CDR3 DNA reads TGTGCCAGCAGGCCCGTCGGGAGAGTGTACGAGCAGTACTTC.

The chain links TRBV4-1 to TRBJ1-3; a weak D match, TRBD1 (5 bases). Looked up from germline, CDR1 is MGHRA and CDR2 is YSYEKL. V was trimmed by 1 base and J by 8 bases, leaving 12 bases between them. This CDR3 is 14 amino acids long. Here the CDR3 DNA reads TGCGCCAGCAGCCAAGCAGCAGGGTCACACACCATATATTTT. Translation gives CASSQAAGSHTIYF.

V usage is TRBV7-9 and J usage is TRBJ2-7; 11 nucleotides align to TRBD1. Germline values: CDR1 SEHNR, CDR2 FQNEAQ (reference sequence). The junction had 9 bases not matched to a gene; V was cut back by 5 bases and J by 3 bases. CDR3 size: 16 residues. Here the CDR3 reads CASSNPGTGGFYEQYF. For the CDR3, the DNA is TGTGCCAGCAGCAACCCCGGGACAGGGGGTTTCTACGAGCAGTACTTC.

V usage is TRBV9 and J usage is TRBJ2-5, with a weak D call TRBD2 (5 bases). Trimming took 4 bases from V and 2 from J, leaving 15 bases between them. Germline V lookup: CDR1 SGDLS, CDR2 YYNGEE. The CDR3 contains 15 residues. The CDR3 is CASSSMGVEQETQYF. For the CDR3, the DNA is TGTGCCAGCAGCTCTATGGGAGTGGAACAAGAGACCCAGTACTTC.

The chain joins TRBV7-9 to TRBJ1-4; TRBD1 is a possible D gene (5 bases). Germline V CDR1 and CDR2: SEHNR, FQNEAQ (reference sequence). Trimming stripped 5 bases from V and 5 bases from J, with 15 bases between. This CDR3 has 15 residues. The CDR3 DNA is TGTGCCAGCAGCCTAAGGACATCTTTGAATGAAAAACTGTTTTTT. Translating gives CASSLRTSLNEKLFF.

The rearrangement links TRBV27 to TRBJ1-2; 12 nucleotides agree with TRBD1. Germline V CDR1 and CDR2: MNHEY, SMNVEV (reference sequence). CDR3 length: 17 residues. Trimming cost V 1 base and J 8 bases; bases outside gene matches: 11. The CDR3 bases are TGTGCCAGCAGTTTATTAAACCCGGGACAGGGGGCGCACGGCTACACCTTC. This codes for CASSLLNPGQGAHGYTF.

The rearrangement joins TRBV7-9 to TRBJ1-5, with TRBD1 as a possible D gene (6 bases). Trimming removed 4 bases from V and 5 bases from J, with 24 bases in between. This CDR3 contains 18 residues. Looked up from germline, CDR1 is SEHNR and CDR2 is FQNEAQ (reference sequence). CDR3 sequence (DNA): TGTGCCAGCAGCTCGACCGCCGGCGGGGGGCTTTTTGATCAGCCCCAGCATTTT. Translating gives CASSSTAGGGLFDQPQHF.

In its sample, this clone was seen a few times. The chain links TRBV18 to TRBJ1-1; D is uncertain. The germline V gene has CDR1 KGHSH and CDR2 LQKENI. V was trimmed by 3 bases and J by 0 bases, leaving 8 bases between them. This CDR3 contains 14 residues. CDR3 amino acids: CASSPAGMNTEAFF. CDR3 DNA sequence: TGTGCCAGCTCACCGGCGGGGATGAACACTGAAGCTTTCTTT.

This clone was seen only a few times. This chain connects TRBV10-1 to TRBJ2-3, with 10 bases lining up with TRBD2. Unmatched junction bases numbered 9, after V lost 0 bases and J lost 6 bases. The length of the CDR3 is 17 residues. Looked up from germline, CDR1 is WNHNN and CDR2 is SYGVQD (reference sequence). The CDR3 reads CASSESMSGRARDTQYF. Written as DNA, the CDR3 is TGCGCCAGCAGTGAGTCGATGAGCGGGAGGGCTCGGGATACGCAGTATTTT.

This rearrangement joins TRBV18 to TRBJ1-2, with TRBD1 matching over 10 bases. There are 14 residues in the CDR3. V lost 2 bases and J lost 13; bases outside the gene matches: 10. Germline V lookup: CDR1 KGHSH, CDR2 LQKENI. The CDR3 spells CASSPGQGDSRSTF. The CDR3 nucleotides read TGTGCCAGCTCACCAGGACAGGGGGACTCTCGCTCCACCTTC.

The chain couples TRBV15 to TRBJ1-6, with TRBD1 matching over 10 bases. Germline values: CDR1 LNHNV, CDR2 YYDKDF (reference sequence). The CDR3 sequence is 14 residues long. The V and J ends lost 4 bases and 13 bases, in that order; junction bases with no gene match: 7. In DNA form, the CDR3 reads TGTGCCACCAGCACGGACAGGGGGATTGTCCCCCTCCACTTT. Encoded protein: CATSTDRGIVPLHF.

The chain has TRBV7-2 and TRBJ1-5; TRBD1 is a possible D gene (6 bases). With 4 bases removed from V and 0 bases from J, the gap between germline ends came to 19 bases. The CDR3 covers 18 residues. The germline CDR1 and CDR2 sequences are SGHTA and FQGNSA. The CDR3 loop reads CASSYAAGGPRSNQPQHF. The DNA for the CDR3 is TGTGCCAGCAGCTATGCTGCTGGGGGCCCTCGTAGCAATCAGCCCCAGCATTTT.

The V and J genes are TRBV6-6 and TRBJ2-5; 8 nucleotides match TRBD2. The V segment lost 5 bases and the J segment 2 bases; nucleotides outside the gene matches: 7. Germline CDR1 and CDR2: MNHNY and SVGAGI (reference sequence). The CDR3 is made up of 15 amino acids. The CDR3 loop reads CASSPLAGWQETQYF. CDR3 DNA: TGTGCCAGCAGTCCTCTAGCGGGTTGGCAAGAGACCCAGTACTTC.

The chain couples TRBV19 to TRBJ2-3, with D tentatively TRBD2 (7 bases). Trimming cost V 4 bases and J 5 bases, with 16 bases left between them. CDR1 LNHDA and CDR2 SQIVND come from the germline V gene (reference sequence). The CDR3 is 15 amino acids. CDR3 bases: TGTGCCAGTAGTAGTGGTGGGGGGGCGATAGATACGCAGTATTTT. Its translation is CASSSGGGAIDTQYF.

CDR3 DNA sequence: TGTGCCAGCTCACCCCAGGGTAATGAAAAACTGTTTTTT. Translating gives CASSPQGNEKLFF. The chain employs TRBV18 and TRBJ1-4, with D possibly being TRBD1 (5 bases). V lost 3 bases and J lost 4, with 6 bases in between. The CDR3 runs 13 residues. CDR1 KGHSH and CDR2 LQKENI come from the germline V gene.

The chain uses TRBV6-5 and TRBJ2-2, with TRBD2 matching 12 bases. The trim removed 8 bases at V and 6 bases at J, leaving 4 bases unmatched. The CDR3 length is 14 residues. Germline V lookup: CDR1 MNHEY, CDR2 SVGAGI. CDR3 DNA: TGTGCCAGCGCTAGCGGGAGGGCCGCCGGGGAGCTGTTTTTT. Translation: CASASGRAAGELFF.

The V gene is TRBV7-9, the J gene TRBJ1-2; 12 positions match TRBD1. The CDR3 has 17 residues. The V segment lost 5 bases and the J segment 6 bases; nucleotides outside the gene matches: 13. Looked up from germline, CDR1 is SEHNR and CDR2 is FQNEAQ (reference sequence). CDR3 protein: CASSPLGGGQGANGYTF. The CDR3 nucleotides read TGTGCCAGCAGCCCTCTAGGCGGGGGACAGGGGGCAAATGGCTACACCTTC.

There are a few counts of this clone. The chain combines TRBV5-4 with TRBJ1-2; D remains ambiguous. The germline CDR1 and CDR2 sequences are SGHNT and YYREEE (reference sequence). V gave up 1 base and J gave up 4 bases, with 8 bases separating them. The CDR3 totals 13 residues. CDR3 nucleotides: TGTGCCAGCAGCTTGTACGGGGTCTATGGCTACACCTTC. It codes for CASSLYGVYGYTF.

As to this clone: The same CDR3 can be traced to other DNA sequences in this sample. The CDR3 DNA reads as TGTGCCAGCAGCTTAGGCGGGAGGTCTTACAATGAGCAGTTCTTC. Protein product: CASSLGGRSYNEQFF. The chain is built from TRBV5-4 and TRBJ2-1; 8 bases map to TRBD2. Germline values: CDR1 SGHNT, CDR2 YYREEE (reference sequence). With 2 bases clipped from V and 4 bases from J, the junction kept 5 bases outside the gene matches. There are 15 residues in the CDR3.

This chain connects TRBV6-1 to TRBJ2-1, with D hard to call. Germline assignment: CDR1 MNHNS and CDR2 SASEGT. The CDR3 totals 13 residues. V lost 8 bases and J lost 6, with 14 bases in between. CDR3 in DNA: TGTGCCAGCCCCCGGGTCCAAGGCAATGAGCAGTTCTTC. This sequence encodes CASPRVQGNEQFF.

This chain uses TRBV2 with TRBJ1-6; D not certain. V lost 5 bases, J lost 7 bases, and 9 bases lay in between. Germline V gene sequence: CDR1 SNHLY, CDR2 FYNNEI. The CDR3 contains 13 residues. The CDR3 sequence is CASSLRENSPLHF. The CDR3 DNA sequence: TGTGCCAGCAGTCTGAGGGAAAATTCACCCCTCCACTTT.

This chain joins TRBV2 and TRBJ1-2; D uncertain. There are 13 residues in the CDR3. Germline V gene sequence: CDR1 SNHLY, CDR2 FYNNEI. V was cut by 2 bases and J by 4 bases, with 8 bases left in between. CDR3 residues: CASSERTFYGYTF. The CDR3 DNA reads as TGTGCCAGCAGTGAAAGGACTTTCTATGGCTACACCTTC.

This clone was seen a few times. The rearrangement uses TRBV5-4 and TRBJ1-2; 7 bases fit TRBD1. The ends lost 2 bases at V and 3 bases at J; junction bases unmatched: 1. CDR1 is SGHNT, CDR2 YYREEE, per germline (reference sequence). The CDR3 is 13 amino acids. Here the CDR3 DNA reads TGTGCCAGCAGCTTACAGGGGTACTATGGCTACACCTTC. It translates to CASSLQGYYGYTF. The full variable domain, completed using reference TRBV5-4 and TRBJ1-2, is ETGVTQSPTHLIKTRGQQVTLRCSSQSGHNTVSWYQQALGQGPQFIFQYYREEENGRGNFPPRFSGLQFPNYSSELNVNALELDDSALYLCASSLQGYYGYTFGSGTRLTVV.

V and J are TRBV5-1 and TRBJ2-3, with 10 positions matching TRBD1. J was trimmed by 4 bases and V by 4 bases; bases with no gene match: 6. The CDR3 has 15 residues. Germline V gene sequence: CDR1 SGHRS, CDR2 YFSETQ. Here the CDR3 reads CASSLPGQGSDTQYF. CDR3 bases: TGCGCCAGCAGCCTCCCGGGACAGGGGTCAGATACGCAGTATTTT.

V and J are TRBV4-1 and TRBJ2-2, with 11 bases aligning to TRBD2. CDR3 length equals 17 residues. The J segment lost 3 bases and the V segment lost 1 base, leaving 4 bases of the junction unmatched. Per germline, CDR1 MGHRA and CDR2 YSYEKL. For the CDR3, the DNA is TGCGCCAGCAGCCAAGGGTATAGCGGGAGGGACACCGGGGAGCTGTTTTTT. This gives the protein CASSQGYSGRDTGELFF.

This clone appeared a few times. The chain employs TRBV27 and TRBJ1-1; D is unresolved. V lost 0 bases, J lost 0 bases, and 8 bases lay in between. This CDR3 spans 15 amino acids. CDR1 is MNHEY, CDR2 SMNVEV, per germline (reference sequence). CDR3 in amino acids: CASSLSYQMNTEAFF. The CDR3 bases are TGTGCCAGCAGTTTATCTTATCAGATGAACACTGAAGCTTTCTTT.